What follows are 17 T cell receptor beta chains derived from one specimen sequenced in a study of T cell changes during pregnancy in multiple sclerosis. Generated by immunoSEQ multiplex PCR, the TCRdb table keeps only in-frame clones and is missing some. The sample lists around 60,000 clones, 92% seen once, with around 2.8% in the top ten. The input for sequencing was peripheral blood, taken in the second trimester of pregnancy. The receptors were gathered from a female donor in good health, enrolled as a control in a pregnancy study.

This chain connects TRBV6-1 to TRBJ2-1; 10 bases align to TRBD1. This CDR3 comprises 14 residues. Germline values: CDR1 MNHNS, CDR2 SASEGT. With V trimmed by 6 bases and J by 8 bases, 7 bases remained unmatched. The CDR3 DNA sequence: TGTGCCAGCAGGAGGACAGGGGGAGGCTATGAGCAGTTCTTC. Amino acids: CASRRTGGGYEQFF.

The chain carries TRBV10-3 and TRBJ2-4; 10 bases are shared with TRBD1. Losses at the gene ends were 10 bases for V and 9 bases for J; bases not matched to a gene: 15. This CDR3 contains 15 residues. Germline CDR1 reads ENHRY; CDR2 reads SYGVKD. CDR3 protein: CATSPSGTGAGIQYF. In DNA form, the CDR3 reads TGTGCCACCTCCCCCTCCGGGACAGGGGCGGGCATTCAGTACTTC.

The count of this clone is one. The chain is built from TRBV6-6 and TRBJ2-7; TRBD2 matches 8 bases. Germline lookup yields CDR1 MNHNY and CDR2 SVGAGI (reference sequence). V trimming: 6 bases; J trimming: 5 bases; junction bases outside the gene matches: 12. The CDR3 loop spans 15 amino acids. In nucleotides, the CDR3 is TGTGCCAGCAGAACCCATAGCGGGAACGTAAACGAGCAGTACTTC. This gives the protein CASRTHSGNVNEQYF.

This clone has only one observation. The chain couples TRBV18 to TRBJ1-2; 7 positions match TRBD1. This CDR3 spans 13 amino acids. Germline CDR1 is KGHSH and CDR2 is LQKENI. Trimming cost V 3 bases and J 6 bases; bases outside gene matches: 4. The DNA of the CDR3 is TGTGCCAGCTCACCCAGGGACAGCGATGGCTACACCTTC. Residues: CASSPRDSDGYTF.

The rearrangement uses TRBV25-1 and TRBJ2-7, with 9 bases identical to TRBD1. This CDR3 has 14 residues. CDR1 and CDR2 (germline): MGHDK, SYGVNS. Trimming at V came to 7 bases and at J to 8 bases, leaving 12 bases not matched to a gene. The CDR3 protein is CASTGGQGKGKQYF. The CDR3, as DNA: TGTGCCAGCACGGGTGGACAGGGGAAGGGAAAGCAGTACTTC.

The chain employs TRBV6-1 and TRBJ1-5; 8 nucleotides align to TRBD1. The CDR3 is made up of 16 amino acids. Germline V gene lookup returns CDR1 MNHNS and CDR2 SASEGT. The V gene end was trimmed by 1 base and the J gene end by 9 bases; junction bases not matched to a gene: 11. The CDR3 reads CASSEVPRQGMGPQHF. The CDR3 nucleotides read TGTGCCAGCAGTGAAGTTCCTCGACAGGGGATGGGGCCCCAGCATTTT.

The V and J genes are TRBV5-1 and TRBJ1-6; D is ambiguous. The CDR3 has 16 amino acids. Germline V gene sequence: CDR1 SGHRS, CDR2 YFSETQ. Trimming pared 0 bases from V and 7 bases from J, leaving 14 bases between. The CDR3: CASSLEGGSRNSPLHF. CDR3 DNA: TGCGCCAGCAGCTTGGAGGGAGGGAGCCGCAATTCACCCCTCCACTTT. Drawing the rest from reference TRBV5-1 and TRBJ1-6, the complete variable domain is KAGVTQTPRYLIKTRGQQVTLSCSPISGHRSVSWYQQTPGQGLQFLFEYFSETQRNKGNFPGRFSGRQFSNSRSEMNVSTLELGDSALYLCASSLEGGSRNSPLHFGNGTRLTVT.

The V gene is TRBV19, the J gene TRBJ1-2, with TRBD1 matching over 9 bases. Losses at the gene ends were 6 bases for V and 5 bases for J; bases not matched to a gene: 10. The CDR3 spans 15 residues. Germline CDR1 is LNHDA and CDR2 is SQIVND (reference sequence). CDR3 residues: CASRNPRDRAYGYTF. For the CDR3, the DNA is TGTGCCAGTAGAAATCCCCGGGACAGGGCTTATGGCTACACCTTC.

The V call is TRBV7-8, the J call TRBJ2-5; TRBD1 matches at 9 bases. Germline V gene sequence: CDR1 SGHVS, CDR2 FQNEAQ. The J segment lost 5 bases and the V segment lost 5 bases, leaving 6 bases of the junction unmatched. The CDR3 consists of 14 residues. The CDR3 sequence: CASSGDRVRETQYF. In DNA form, the CDR3 reads TGTGCCAGCAGCGGGGACAGGGTTAGGGAGACCCAGTACTTC.

This clone showed up just a few times. The chain carries TRBV29-1 and TRBJ1-1; 8 nucleotides match TRBD1. Germline V gene sequence: CDR1 SQVTM, CDR2 ANQGSEA. The CDR3 sequence is 12 residues long. The ends lost 4 bases at V and 5 bases at J; junction bases unmatched: 3. The chain's CDR3 is CSVVGQVTEAFF. DNA of the CDR3: TGCAGCGTTGTGGGACAGGTTACTGAAGCTTTCTTT.

This clone was counted a single time. The V gene is TRBV28, the J gene TRBJ1-2, with D perhaps TRBD1 (5 bases). The length of the CDR3 is 16 residues. Germline CDR1 reads MDHEN; CDR2 reads SYDVKM. The V end was cut by 6 bases, the J end by 6 bases, with 23 bases between. CDR3 nucleotide sequence: TGTGCCAGCAGCTTTAATACTCGGGTAGGAGGGGATGGCTACACCTTC. The encoded protein is CASSFNTRVGGDGYTF.

The chain recombines TRBV9 with TRBJ2-1, with 7 bases lining up with TRBD2. Losses at the gene ends were 0 bases for V and 4 bases for J; bases not matched to a gene: 4. CDR3 length: 15 residues. Germline V gene lookup returns CDR1 SGDLS and CDR2 YYNGEE. The CDR3 DNA is TGTGCCAGCAGCGTAGGCGCTAGCGGATACAATGAGCAGTTCTTC. Translating it yields CASSVGASGYNEQFF.

The chain recombines TRBV9 with TRBJ2-1; D perhaps matches TRBD2 (5 bases). V lost 0 bases and J 8 bases, leaving 15 bases between the germline ends. The V gene's germline CDR1 is SGDLS and CDR2 YYNGEE. CDR3 length: 15 residues. The CDR3 sequence is CASSVGRSQRDEQFF. The CDR3 DNA sequence: TGTGCCAGCAGCGTAGGACGCAGCCAGAGGGATGAGCAGTTCTTC.

This clone was detected a few times. This rearrangement joins TRBV4-2 to TRBJ2-2, with 9 bases identical to TRBD1. This CDR3 comprises 15 residues. CDR1 and CDR2 from the germline V gene are LGHNA and YNFKEQ. The trim removed 1 base at V and 3 bases at J, leaving 0 bases unmatched. In nucleotides, the CDR3 is TGTGCCAGCAGCCAAGGGACAGGGGACACCGGGGAGCTGTTTTTT. As protein: CASSQGTGDTGELFF.

This chain connects TRBV7-3 to TRBJ2-5, with 10 bases fitting TRBD2. J was trimmed by 2 bases and V by 4 bases; bases with no gene match: 4. Germline-derived CDR1 and CDR2 are SGHTA and FQGTGA. This CDR3 has 15 amino acids. Here the CDR3 DNA reads TGTGCCAGCAGCTACCAGCGGGGGGGGCAAGAGACCCAGTACTTC. It translates to CASSYQRGGQETQYF.

Only one count was recorded for this clone. The rearrangement links TRBV15 to TRBJ2-1; a possible D gene is TRBD2 (6 bases). V lost 4 bases, J lost 0 bases, and 10 bases lay in between. The CDR3 spans 15 residues. Germline V gene sequence: CDR1 LNHNV, CDR2 YYDKDF (reference sequence). CDR3 nucleotides: TGTGCCACCAGCATCGGGACTGACTCCTACAATGAGCAGTTCTTC. Protein sequence: CATSIGTDSYNEQFF.

The rearrangement uses TRBV7-9 and TRBJ2-1; 10 positions match TRBD2. The V gene end was trimmed by 2 bases and the J gene end by 8 bases; junction bases not matched to a gene: 6. From germline, CDR1 is SEHNR and CDR2 FQNEAQ (reference sequence). This CDR3 has 15 amino acids. CDR3 nucleotides: TGTGCCAGCAGCTTAAGAGCGGGAGGGGCCTATGAGCAGTTCTTC. As protein: CASSLRAGGAYEQFF.